These T cell receptor beta chains were read from a single sample in a study of OX40 agonist ivuxolimab in advanced cancers. Assay used: immunoSEQ multiplex PCR; TCRdb lists only in-frame clones, some missing. The table records tens of thousands of clones, around 80% of them present only once. The material sequenced was CD4+ or CD8+ T cells sorted from blood, taken in a trial of the OX40 agonist ivuxolimab. The receptors derive from an adult with an advanced solid tumor such as melanoma, head and neck, liver or kidney cancer. Each CDR3 is given with its conserved first and last residue. Each record gives: V gene, D gene, clone size, J gene, CDR3 protein, CDR3 DNA. D genes are given only for firm matches. Clone size is stated in some rows and not others, as once, few, many or a class when expanded.

TRBV30	TRBD2	.	TRBJ2-7	CAWSLTSGIYEQYF	TGTGCCTGGAGTCTGACTAGCGGAATCTACGAGCAGTACTTC
TRBV27	.	.	TRBJ2-5	CASGTGTQYF	TGTGCCAGCGGCACGGGGACCCAGTACTTC
TRBV6-1	.	once	TRBJ2-3	CASRANPRSTDTQYF	TGTGCCAGCCGTGCCAACCCGAGGTCCACAGATACGCAGTATTTT
TRBV29-1	TRBD1	.	TRBJ1-4	CSVGQGAANEKLFF	TGCAGCGTGGGACAGGGGGCGGCAAATGAAAAACTGTTTTTT
TRBV5-1	TRBD1	.	TRBJ1-3	CASSLEGDRVRNTIYF	TGCGCCAGCAGCTTGGAGGGGGACAGGGTGCGAAACACCATATATTTT
TRBV19	TRBD2	.	TRBJ2-2	CASSKGAGANTGELFF	TGTGCCAGTAGTAAAGGGGCGGGAGCGAACACCGGGGAGCTGTTTTTT
TRBV10-1	.	.	TRBJ2-7	CASSESGGEQYF	TGCGCCAGCAGTGAGTCCGGGGGAGAGCAGTACTTC
TRBV10-3	.	once	TRBJ1-1	CAASGGTLGNTEAFF	TGTGCCGCCTCCGGGGGGACCCTCGGGAACACTGAAGCTTTCTTT
TRBV7-8	.	.	TRBJ1-3	CASSLGGGGPRSGNTIYF	TGTGCCAGCAGCTTAGGAGGTGGAGGGCCTCGCTCTGGAAACACCATATATTTT
TRBV6-5	.	.	TRBJ1-5	CASSYPGVAQPQHF	TGTGCCAGCAGTTACCCAGGGGTAGCCCAGCCCCAGCATTTT
TRBV27	.	.	TRBJ1-2	CASSPQGSRYGYTF	TGTGCCAGCAGTCCCCAGGGAAGTAGATATGGCTACACCTTC
TRBV6-6	.	.	TRBJ2-7	CASSYRTQSVLNGQYF	TGTGCCAGCAGTTACCGAACACAATCCGTACTGAATGGGCAGTACTTC
TRBV7-2	TRBD2	.	TRBJ2-7	CASSHRAGGYEQYF	TGTGCCAGCAGCCATCGAGCGGGGGGCTACGAGCAGTACTTC
TRBV5-1	TRBD2	.	TRBJ2-2	CASSFGLAGGQAGELFF	TGCGCCAGCAGCTTCGGACTAGCGGGGGGGCAGGCCGGGGAGCTGTTTTTT
TRBV19	.	.	TRBJ1-2	CASSMDSAVNYGYTF	TGTGCCAGTAGTATGGATTCGGCAGTCAACTATGGCTACACCTTC
TRBV28	.	.	TRBJ1-1	CASRARKAFF	TGTGCCAGCAGAGCAAGGAAAGCTTTCTTT
TRBV7-3	.	.	TRBJ1-1	CASSKDSNMNTEAFF	TGTGCCAGCAGCAAGGACAGTAACATGAACACTGAAGCTTTCTTT
TRBV19	TRBD1	.	TRBJ2-7	CASSIGGRRDRAYEQYF	TGTGCCAGTAGTATTGGAGGAAGGCGGGACAGGGCCTACGAGCAGTACTTC
TRBV7-9	TRBD2	.	TRBJ2-7	CASSQDSALGREQYF	TGTGCCAGCAGCCAAGACAGCGCTCTCGGGAGGGAGCAGTACTTC
TRBV7-3	.	.	TRBJ2-3	CASSLIVSDTQYF	TGTGCCAGCAGCTTAATAGTAAGCGATACGCAGTATTTT
TRBV10-3	TRBD1	.	TRBJ2-1	CAIRSGTGNWQFF	TGTGCCATCAGATCCGGGACAGGGAATTGGCAGTTCTTC
TRBV28	.	.	TRBJ1-2	CASSPWNSLGYTF	TGTGCCAGCAGTCCGTGGAATTCTCTTGGCTACACCTTC
TRBV7-8	.	.	TRBJ2-7	CASSLGRGTYEQYF	TGTGCCAGCAGCTTAGGTCGAGGAACCTACGAGCAGTACTTC
TRBV7-8	.	few	TRBJ2-4	CASSLEVPGKNIQYF	TGTGCCAGCAGCTTAGAAGTTCCAGGCAAAAACATTCAGTACTTC
TRBV18	.	.	TRBJ1-2	CASSPDRGYGYTF	TGTGCCAGCTCACCAGACAGAGGATATGGCTACACCTTC
TRBV30	.	.	TRBJ2-4	CAWSRRGRGAKNIQYF	TGTGCCTGGTCCCGTAGGGGGAGGGGGGCCAAAAACATTCAGTACTTC
TRBV28	.	.	TRBJ2-7	CASRREHYEQYF	TGTGCCAGCCGCAGAGAGCACTACGAGCAGTACTTC
TRBV10-2	.	.	TRBJ2-2	CASSDGGFAGELFF	TGCGCCAGCAGTGACGGGGGTTTCGCCGGGGAGCTGTTTTTT
TRBV28	TRBD1	.	TRBJ1-2	CASSPGQGLHYGYTF	TGTGCCAGCAGTCCTGGACAGGGATTACACTATGGCTACACCTTC
TRBV7-6	TRBD1	.	TRBJ2-1	CASSSLPAGTGGPEQFF	TGTGCCAGCAGCTCACTACCTGCCGGGACAGGGGGTCCCGAGCAGTTCTTC
TRBV5-1	.	.	TRBJ2-6	CASSVGTAASGANVLTF	TGCGCCAGCAGCGTCGGGACGGCCGCCTCTGGGGCCAACGTCCTGACTTTC
TRBV19	TRBD1	.	TRBJ1-5	CASSPQGGAGQPQHF	TGTGCCAGTAGTCCTCAAGGGGGCGCGGGTCAGCCCCAGCATTTT
TRBV9	.	.	TRBJ2-7	CASSVGWDTSYEQYF	TGTGCCAGCAGCGTAGGGTGGGACACCTCCTACGAGCAGTACTTC
TRBV27	.	few	TRBJ2-7	CASSSPKYF	TGTGCCAGCAGTTCTCCAAAGTACTTC
TRBV7-9	.	.	TRBJ1-4	CASSPQATNEKLFF	TGTGCCAGCAGCCCCCAAGCAACTAATGAAAAACTGTTTTTT
TRBV19	.	.	TRBJ1-5	CARPCNQPQHF	TGTGCCCGGCCGTGCAATCAGCCCCAGCATTTT
TRBV5-4	TRBD1	.	TRBJ2-1	CASSRDREQFF	TGTGCCAGCAGCCGGGACAGAGAGCAGTTCTTC
TRBV11-3	TRBD1	.	TRBJ1-1	CASAQGMSTEAFF	TGTGCCAGCGCACAGGGGATGAGCACTGAAGCTTTCTTT
TRBV29-1	.	.	TRBJ1-5	CSVAVRDGQPQHF	TGCAGCGTTGCCGTCAGGGATGGGCAGCCCCAGCATTTT
TRBV25-1	.	.	TRBJ2-7	CASSPPRVRTYEQYF	TGTGCCAGCAGTCCCCCCCGGGTTCGTACCTACGAGCAGTACTTC
TRBV7-2	TRBD1	.	TRBJ2-7	CASSLPIWTGKPTYEQYF	TGTGCCAGCAGCTTACCAATATGGACAGGGAAACCCACCTACGAGCAGTACTTC
TRBV9	TRBD2	.	TRBJ2-2	CASSVAPAGRNTGELFF	TGTGCCAGCAGCGTAGCTCCAGCGGGGAGAAACACCGGGGAGCTGTTTTTT
TRBV18	TRBD2	.	TRBJ2-1	CASSPLAGNNEQFF	TGTGCCAGCTCACCCTTAGCGGGGAACAATGAGCAGTTCTTC